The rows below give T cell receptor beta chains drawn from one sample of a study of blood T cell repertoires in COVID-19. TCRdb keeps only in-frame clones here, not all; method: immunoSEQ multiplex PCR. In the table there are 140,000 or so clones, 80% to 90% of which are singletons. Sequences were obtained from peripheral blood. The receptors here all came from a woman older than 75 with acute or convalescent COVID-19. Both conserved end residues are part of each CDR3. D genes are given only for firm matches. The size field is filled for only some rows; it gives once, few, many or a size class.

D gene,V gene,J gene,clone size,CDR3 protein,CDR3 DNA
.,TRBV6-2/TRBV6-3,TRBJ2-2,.,CASSSGGSTGELFF,TGTGCCAGCAGTTCAGGGGGGAGTACCGGGGAGCTGTTTTTT
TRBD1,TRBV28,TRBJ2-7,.,CASRNAGTAYEQYF,TGTGCCAGCAGAAATGCCGGGACAGCCTACGAGCAGTACTTC
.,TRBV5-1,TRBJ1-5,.,CASSLDGGADQPQHF,TGCGCCAGCAGCTTGGATGGGGGCGCGGATCAGCCCCAGCATTTT
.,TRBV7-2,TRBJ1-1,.,CASSPRLNTEAFF,TGTGCCAGCAGCCCTAGATTGAACACTGAAGCTTTCTTT
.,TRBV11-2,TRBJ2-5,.,CASSPLGLPGAQYF,TGTGCCAGCAGCCCTCTCGGCCTCCCCGGGGCCCAGTACTTC
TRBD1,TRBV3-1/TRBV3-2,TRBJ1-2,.,CASRGQGGNGYTF,TGTGCCAGCAGGGGACAGGGGGGAAATGGCTACACCTTC
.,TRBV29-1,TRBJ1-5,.,CSVQRDPNQPQHF,TGCAGCGTCCAGAGGGATCCTAATCAGCCCCAGCATTTT
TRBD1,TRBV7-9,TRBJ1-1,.,CASSFGTVGTEAFF,TGTGCCAGCAGCTTCGGGACAGTGGGCACTGAAGCTTTCTTT
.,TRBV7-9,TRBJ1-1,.,CASSLYEDTEAFF,TGTGCCAGCAGCTTATATGAGGACACTGAAGCTTTCTTT
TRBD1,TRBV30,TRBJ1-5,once,CAWSEGTGGSNQPQHF,TGTGCCTGGAGCGAGGGGACAGGGGGAAGCAATCAGCCCCAGCATTTT
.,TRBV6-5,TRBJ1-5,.,CASSYKGDQPQHF,TGTGCCAGCAGTTACAAAGGGGATCAGCCCCAGCATTTT
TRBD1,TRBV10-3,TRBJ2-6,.,CAISARTGIPSGANVLTF,TGTGCCATCAGTGCCCGGACAGGGATCCCCTCTGGGGCCAACGTCCTGACTTTC
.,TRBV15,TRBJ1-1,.,CATSRDRTRGEAFF,TGTGCCACCAGCAGAGATCGAACCCGGGGTGAAGCTTTCTTT
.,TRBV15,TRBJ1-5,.,CATSRDRVTQPQHF,TGTGCCACCAGCAGAGACAGGGTAACGCAGCCCCAGCATTTT
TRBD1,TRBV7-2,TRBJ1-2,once,CASSIKDRVFNGGYTF,TGTGCCAGCAGCATAAAGGACAGGGTTTTTAACGGTGGCTACACCTTC
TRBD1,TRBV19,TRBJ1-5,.,CASSTTGGGDQPQHF,TGTGCCAGTAGTACGACAGGGGGAGGCGATCAGCCCCAGCATTTT
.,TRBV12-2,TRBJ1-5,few,CASRLAGGGRHPAPSNQPQHF,TGTGCAAGTCGCTTAGCCGGGGGGGGCAGGCACCCAGCCCCGAGCAATCAGCCCCAGCATTTT
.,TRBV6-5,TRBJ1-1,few,CASSSLTARGTEAFF,TGTGCCAGCAGTTCTTTAACAGCCCGGGGCACTGAAGCTTTCTTT
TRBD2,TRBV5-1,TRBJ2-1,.,CASSLGRGGAPSYNEQFF,TGCGCCAGCAGCTTGGGGCGCGGGGGGGCTCCTTCCTACAATGAGCAGTTCTTC
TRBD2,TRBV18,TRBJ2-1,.,CASSPRGTKIYNEQFF,TGTGCCAGCTCACCACGGGGGACTAAAATTTACAATGAGCAGTTCTTC
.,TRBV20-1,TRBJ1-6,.,CSASPTGLYNSPLHF,TGCAGTGCTAGTCCGACAGGCCTCTATAATTCACCCCTCCACTTT
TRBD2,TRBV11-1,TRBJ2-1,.,CASILTGGGKQFF,TGTGCCAGCATCCTCACCGGGGGGGGGAAGCAGTTCTTC
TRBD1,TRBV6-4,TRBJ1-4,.,CASSECNDRGFEKLFF,TGTGCCAGCAGTGAGTGTAACGACAGGGGTTTTGAAAAACTGTTTTTT
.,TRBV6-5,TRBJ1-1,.,CASSPQGWDTEAFF,TGTGCCAGCAGTCCTCAGGGGTGGGACACTGAAGCTTTCTTT
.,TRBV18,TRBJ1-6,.,CASSPPGQQGGSPLHF,TGTGCCAGCTCACCACCAGGACAGCAGGGTGGCTCACCCCTCCACTTT
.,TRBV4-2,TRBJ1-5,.,CASSQSGGNQPQHF,TGTGCCAGCAGCCAGTCGGGAGGCAATCAGCCCCAGCATTTT
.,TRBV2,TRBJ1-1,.,CASSKQILNTEAFF,TGTGCCAGCAGTAAACAGATTTTGAACACTGAAGCTTTCTTT
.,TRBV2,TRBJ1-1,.,CASRDSEAFF,TGTGCCAGCAGAGACAGTGAAGCTTTCTTT
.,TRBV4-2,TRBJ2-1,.,CASSQDVYGDNEQFF,TGTGCCAGCAGCCAAGATGTGTACGGGGACAATGAGCAGTTCTTC
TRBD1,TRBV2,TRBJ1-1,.,CASSLTGGASEAFF,TGTGCCAGCAGCTTGACAGGGGGCGCGTCTGAAGCTTTCTTT
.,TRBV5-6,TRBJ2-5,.,CASSLGGHGEETQYF,TGTGCCAGCAGCTTGGGGGGACACGGTGAAGAGACCCAGTACTTC
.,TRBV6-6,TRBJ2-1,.,CASSYPGVSYNEQFF,TGTGCCAGCAGTTACCCAGGGGTGTCCTACAATGAGCAGTTCTTC
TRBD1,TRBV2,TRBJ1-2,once,CASSVLGTGIYGYTF,TGTGCCAGCAGTGTCCTAGGGACAGGGATCTATGGCTACACCTTC
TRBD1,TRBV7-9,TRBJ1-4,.,CASSTPQGTGEKLFF,TGTGCCAGCAGCACCCCACAGGGGACGGGGGAAAAACTGTTTTTT
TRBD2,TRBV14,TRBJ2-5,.,CASSQDRSGGRQETQYF,TGTGCCAGCAGCCAAGATAGGAGCGGGGGGCGGCAAGAGACCCAGTACTTC
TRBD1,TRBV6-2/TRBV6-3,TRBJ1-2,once,CASSRYRKQQGDWNGYTF,TGTGCCAGCAGCCGATATCGCAAACAACAGGGGGATTGGAATGGCTACACCTTC
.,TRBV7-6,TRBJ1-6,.,CASSRTVSSYNSPLHF,TGTGCCAGCAGCCGGACAGTGAGCTCCTATAATTCACCCCTCCACTTT
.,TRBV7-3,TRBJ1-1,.,CASSLGARNTEAFF,TGTGCCAGCAGCTTAGGGGCTAGGAACACTGAAGCTTTCTTT
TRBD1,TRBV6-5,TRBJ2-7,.,CASSEDRGLLQYF,TGTGCCAGCAGCGAGGACAGGGGGCTTCTGCAGTACTTC
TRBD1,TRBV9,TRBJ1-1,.,CASSVTGDLGEAFF,TGTGCCAGCAGCGTCACAGGGGATTTGGGTGAAGCTTTCTTT
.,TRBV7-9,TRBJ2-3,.,CASSSERESTDTQYF,TGTGCCAGCAGCTCGGAACGGGAGAGTACAGATACGCAGTATTTT
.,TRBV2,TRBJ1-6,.,CASSNQGGESPLHF,TGTGCCAGCAGCAATCAAGGGGGAGAGTCACCCCTCCACTTT
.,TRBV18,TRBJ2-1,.,CASSPTTVTGEQFF,TGTGCCAGCTCACCAACGACGGTGACTGGTGAGCAGTTCTTC
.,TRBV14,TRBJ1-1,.,CASSLLDRTTEAFF,TGTGCCAGCAGCCTCCTAGACAGGACCACTGAAGCTTTCTTT
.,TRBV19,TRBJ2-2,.,CASRSGSQLLNTGELFF,TGTGCCAGTCGTTCCGGGTCTCAACTACTGAACACCGGGGAGCTGTTTTTT
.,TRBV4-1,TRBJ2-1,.,CASSQGYSQAGPGNEQFF,TGCGCCAGCAGCCAAGGCTATTCTCAGGCAGGGCCGGGCAATGAGCAGTTCTTC
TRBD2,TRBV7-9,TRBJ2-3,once,CASSLALASGEYSTDTQYF,TGTGCCAGCAGCTTAGCGTTGGCTAGCGGGGAGTATAGCACAGATACGCAGTATTTT
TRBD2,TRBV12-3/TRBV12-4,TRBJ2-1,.,CASRTGGVHEQFF,TGTGCCAGCAGGACGGGAGGGGTGCATGAGCAGTTCTTC
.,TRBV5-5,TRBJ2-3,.,CASSSEGYTDTQYF,TGTGCCAGCAGCTCAGAGGGATACACAGATACGCAGTATTTT
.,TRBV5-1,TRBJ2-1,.,CASSLGVYEQFF,TGCGCCAGCAGCTTAGGGGTCTATGAGCAGTTCTTC
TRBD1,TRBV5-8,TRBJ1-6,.,CASSLTSGTGYNSPLHF,TGTGCCAGCAGCCTGACATCCGGGACAGGGTATAATTCACCCCTCCACTTT
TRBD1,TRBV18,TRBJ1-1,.,CASSYYRQGTGEAFF,TGTGCCAGCTCATACTATCGACAGGGTACCGGGGAAGCTTTCTTT
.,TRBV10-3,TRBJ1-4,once,CANEGREDEKLFF,TGTGCCAACGAAGGACGGGAGGACGAAAAACTGTTTTTT
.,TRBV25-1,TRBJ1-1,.,CASNARGSTEAFF,TGTGCCAGCAACGCGCGGGGGAGCACTGAAGCTTTCTTT